This T cell receptor (beta chain) originates from a study of blood T cells in healthy people across ages. Alongside a J-beta primer mix, a sample-barcoded 5' primer served in a second PCR lasting about 6 to 12 cycles. TCRdb re-called the 5' RACE reads with MiXCR, one entry per CDR3 protein. The repertoire holds more than 450,000 distinct CDR3 sequences, with 27% as singletons. This CDR3 has 15 residues. V was clipped by 6 bases and J by 4 bases; unmatched bases: 8. These data also formed part of another study, on T cells of mothers and their children.

The source is a boy under 10 years old in good health. The chain employs TRBV12-3 or TRBV12-4 and TRBJ2-1; 8 positions match TRBD2. The sequenced sample was blood. CDR3 in amino acids: CASSPTGGSYNEQFF. CDR3 DNA sequence: TGTGCCAGCAGCCCTACGGGGGGGTCTTACAATGAGCAGTTCTTC.